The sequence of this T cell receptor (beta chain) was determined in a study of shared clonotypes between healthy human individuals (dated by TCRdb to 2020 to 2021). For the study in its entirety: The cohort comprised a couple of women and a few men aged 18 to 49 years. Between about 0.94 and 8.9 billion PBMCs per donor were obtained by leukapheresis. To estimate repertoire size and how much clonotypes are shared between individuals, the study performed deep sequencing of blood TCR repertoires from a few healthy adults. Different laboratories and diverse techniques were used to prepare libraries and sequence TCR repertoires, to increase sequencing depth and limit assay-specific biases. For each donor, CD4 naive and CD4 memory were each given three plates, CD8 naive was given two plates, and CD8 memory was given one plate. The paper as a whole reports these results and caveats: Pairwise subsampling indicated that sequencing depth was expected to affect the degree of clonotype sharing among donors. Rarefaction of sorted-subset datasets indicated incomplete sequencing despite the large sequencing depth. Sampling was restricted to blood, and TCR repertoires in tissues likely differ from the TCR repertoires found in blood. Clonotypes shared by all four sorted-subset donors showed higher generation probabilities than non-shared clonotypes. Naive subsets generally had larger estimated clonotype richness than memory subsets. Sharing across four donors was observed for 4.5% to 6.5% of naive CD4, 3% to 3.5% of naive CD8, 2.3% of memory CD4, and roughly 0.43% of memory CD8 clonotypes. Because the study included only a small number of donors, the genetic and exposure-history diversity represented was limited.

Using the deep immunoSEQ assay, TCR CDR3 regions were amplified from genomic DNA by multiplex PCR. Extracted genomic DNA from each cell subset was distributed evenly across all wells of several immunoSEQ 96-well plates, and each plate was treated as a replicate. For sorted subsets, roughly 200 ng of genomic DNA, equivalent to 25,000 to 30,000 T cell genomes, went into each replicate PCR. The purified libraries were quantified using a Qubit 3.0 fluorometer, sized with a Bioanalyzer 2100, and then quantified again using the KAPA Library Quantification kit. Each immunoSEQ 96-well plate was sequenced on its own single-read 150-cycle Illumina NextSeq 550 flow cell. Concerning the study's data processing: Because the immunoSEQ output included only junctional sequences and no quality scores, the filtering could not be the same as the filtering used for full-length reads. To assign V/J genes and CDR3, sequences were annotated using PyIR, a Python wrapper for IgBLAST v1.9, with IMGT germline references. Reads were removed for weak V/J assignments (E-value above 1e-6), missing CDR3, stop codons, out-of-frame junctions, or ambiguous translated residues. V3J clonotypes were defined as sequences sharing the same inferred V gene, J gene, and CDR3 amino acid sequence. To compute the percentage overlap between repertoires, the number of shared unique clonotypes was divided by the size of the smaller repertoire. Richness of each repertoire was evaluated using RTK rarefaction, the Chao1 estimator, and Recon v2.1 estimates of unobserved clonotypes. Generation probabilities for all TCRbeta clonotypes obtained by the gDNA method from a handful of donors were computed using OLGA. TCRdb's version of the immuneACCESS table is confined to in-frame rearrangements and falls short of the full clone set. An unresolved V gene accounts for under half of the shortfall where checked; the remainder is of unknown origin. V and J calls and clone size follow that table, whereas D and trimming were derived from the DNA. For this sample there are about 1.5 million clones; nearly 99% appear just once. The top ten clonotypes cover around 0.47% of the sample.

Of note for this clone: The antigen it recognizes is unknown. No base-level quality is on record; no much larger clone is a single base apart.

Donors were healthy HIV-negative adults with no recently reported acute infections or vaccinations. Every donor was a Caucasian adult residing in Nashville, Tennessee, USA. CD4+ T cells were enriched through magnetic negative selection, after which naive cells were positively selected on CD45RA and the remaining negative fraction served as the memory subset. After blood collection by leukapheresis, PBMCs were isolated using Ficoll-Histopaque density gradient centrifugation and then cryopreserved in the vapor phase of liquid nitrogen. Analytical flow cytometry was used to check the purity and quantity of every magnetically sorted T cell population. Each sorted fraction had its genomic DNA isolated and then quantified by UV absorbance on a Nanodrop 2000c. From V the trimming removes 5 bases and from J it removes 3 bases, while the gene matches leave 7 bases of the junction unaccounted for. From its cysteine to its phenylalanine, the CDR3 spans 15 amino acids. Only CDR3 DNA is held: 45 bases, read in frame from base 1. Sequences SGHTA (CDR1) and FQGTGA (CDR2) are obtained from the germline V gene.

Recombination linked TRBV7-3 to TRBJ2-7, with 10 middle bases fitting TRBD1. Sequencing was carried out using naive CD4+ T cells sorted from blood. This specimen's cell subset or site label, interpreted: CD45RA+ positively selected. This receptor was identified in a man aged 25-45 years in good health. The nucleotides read TGTGCCAGCAGCCCCGGGACAGGGGTTTTCTACGAGCAGTACTTC. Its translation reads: CASSPGTGVFYEQYF.